This T cell receptor beta chain came from a study of T cells in Graves' hyperthyroidism and ophthalmopathy. Study-wide results and caveats: The model forecast ophthalmopathy, anticipating it by a median 6.5 months before onset.

TCR beta CDR3 regions were amplified from RNA transcripts. First-round RT-PCR of the TCR CDR3 relied on the HTBI primer set. TCRdb re-derived calls from the multiplex PCR reads in MiXCR, one entry per CDR3 protein. There are about 500,000 distinct CDR3 sequences in the sample; approximately 15% occur only once, and about 18% lies in the top ten. To note about this clonotype: The antigen is not known.

The V gene's germline CDR1 is LGHDT and CDR2 YNNKEL (reference sequence). The CDR3 sequence is 13 residues long. The V gene lost 4 bases and the J gene lost 5 bases, with 10 bases spanning the gap. The receptor comes from a woman aged 18-35 years with Graves' hyperthyroidism. V gene TRBV3-1 combines with J gene TRBJ2-3; D could derive from TRBD1 or TRBD2 (5 bases each). Sequencing was carried out using blood. The CDR3 DNA sequence: TGTGCCAGCAGCCGGGGACCAGGAGATACGCAGTATTTT. It yields the protein CASSRGPGDTQYF.